This TCR beta chain was profiled in a study of graft-versus-host responses after intestinal transplantation. About the research overall: Each transplant was multivisceral, liver-intestinal, or isolated intestinal.

J was trimmed by 2 bases and V by 4 bases; bases with no gene match: 6. Germline values: CDR1 SGDLS, CDR2 YYNGEE. The CDR3 length is 15 residues. Only in-frame clones appear in the TCRdb table, and some are missing; sequencing was by immunoSEQ multiplex PCR. The data show about 64,000 clones, about nine tenths seen once. Sequencing was performed on bone marrow, taken 734 days after intestinal transplantation. This TCR was sampled from a human patient who received an intestinal transplant, so some T cells may come from the graft donor. V usage is TRBV9 and J usage is TRBJ2-1; TRBD1 agrees at 7 bases. Written as DNA, the CDR3 is TGTGCCAGCAGCCCGACAGGGAGTCCCTACAATGAGCAGTTCTTC. It codes for CASSPTGSPYNEQFF.